The 11 T cell receptor beta chains reported below all come from one sample, sequenced in a study of shared clonotypes between healthy human individuals. Method: immunoSEQ multiplex PCR; TCRdb's copy keeps in-frame clones and lacks some. Of about 2.4 million clones in the sample, 93% were seen once. Input material: naive CD4+ T cells from PBMCs. Subset described: CD45RA+ positively selected. These receptors were collected from a man younger than 30 in good health. Some clones in this sample may be carry-over from other donors' samples.

This clone showed up just once. The chain carries TRBV2 and TRBJ1-5; no reliable D call. Per the germline V gene, CDR1 is SNHLY and CDR2 is FYNNEI. The CDR3 loop spans 15 amino acids. Trimming pared 0 bases from V and 5 bases from J, leaving 11 bases between. The CDR3 region is CASSEALGSYQPQHF. DNA for the CDR3: TGTGCCAGCAGTGAAGCGCTGGGCAGTTATCAGCCCCAGCATTTT. Filled out from reference TRBV2 and TRBJ1-5, the complete variable domain reads EPEVTQTPSHQVTQMGQEVILRCVPISNHLYFYWYRQILGQKVEFLVSFYNNEISEKSEIFDDQFSVERPDGSNFTLKIRSTKLEDSAMYFCASSEALGSYQPQHFGDGTRLSIL.

This chain connects TRBV9 to TRBJ1-3; D is unclear. V lost 0 bases, J lost 0 bases, and 10 bases lay in between. CDR1 is SGDLS and CDR2 is YYNGEE in the germline V gene. The CDR3 loop spans 16 amino acids. The CDR3 spells CASSVVSGFSGNTIYF. For the CDR3, the DNA is TGTGCCAGCAGCGTAGTATCTGGGTTCTCTGGAAACACCATATATTTT. Variable domain in full (rest from reference TRBV9 and TRBJ1-3): DSGVTQTPKHLITATGQRVTLRCSPRSGDLSVYWYQQSLDQGLQFLIQYYNGEERAKGNILERFSAQQFPDLHSELNLSSLELGDSALYFCASSVVSGFSGNTIYFGEGSWLTVV.

Notes on this clone: Other DNA sequences in the same sample also yield this CDR3. The chain combines TRBV6-1 with TRBJ1-3, with 7 nucleotides matching TRBD1. Germline lookup yields CDR1 MNHNS and CDR2 SASEGT. The CDR3 extends over 14 amino acids. Unmatched junction bases numbered 4, after V lost 6 bases and J lost 2 bases. Here the CDR3 DNA reads TGTGCCAGCAGACAGACAGGGACTGGAAACACCATATATTTT. It is translated as CASRQTGTGNTIYF.

The rearrangement uses TRBV19 and TRBJ2-5; TRBD2 aligns across 10 bases. There are 17 residues in the CDR3. Germline CDR1 reads LNHDA; CDR2 reads SQIVND (reference sequence). Trimming at V came to 7 bases and at J to 1 base, leaving 12 bases not matched to a gene. The DNA of the CDR3 is TGTGCCAGTAAGCCTCGACCGGGGACTAGCGCCCAAGAGACCCAGTACTTC. This translates into CASKPRPGTSAQETQYF.

The chain joins TRBV19 to TRBJ2-2, with D uncertain. The CDR3 has 16 amino acids. The germline gives CDR1 LNHDA, CDR2 SQIVND (reference sequence). Deletions cut 6 bases from V and 4 bases from J, with 18 bases between. The CDR3 region is CASSRQTRPGTGELFF. The DNA for the CDR3 is TGTGCCAGTAGCAGACAAACTCGTCCGGGCACCGGGGAGCTGTTTTTT. Full variable domain (missing parts from reference TRBV19 and TRBJ2-2): DGGITQSPKYLFRKEGQNVTLSCEQNLNHDAMYWYRQDPGQGLRLIYYSQIVNDFQKGDIAEGYSVSREKKESFPLTVTSAQKNPTAFYLCASSRQTRPGTGELFFGEGSRLTVL.

This clone was detected only once. The gene calls are TRBV5-1 and TRBJ2-7; 8 nucleotides line up with TRBD2. This CDR3 region has 14 residues. Germline CDR1 is SGHRS and CDR2 is YFSETQ. J was trimmed by 1 base and V by 3 bases; bases with no gene match: 3. The CDR3 reads CASSWGLGSYEQYF. DNA of the CDR3: TGCGCCAGCAGCTGGGGACTAGGGTCCTACGAGCAGTACTTC.

J is TRBJ2-7 and V is TRBV9; 7 bases map to TRBD2. The germline V gene has CDR1 SGDLS and CDR2 YYNGEE. This CDR3 contains 14 residues. Losses at the gene ends were 7 bases for V and 6 bases for J; bases not matched to a gene: 13. The CDR3 reads CASGRLAGGGEQYF. The CDR3 nucleotides read TGTGCCAGCGGAAGACTAGCCGGAGGTGGCGAGCAGTACTTC.

The chain employs TRBV2 and TRBJ2-3, with D uncertain. Between the trimmed V and J ends, which lost 11 bases and 5 bases, there was a span of 5 bases. Germline values: CDR1 SNHLY, CDR2 FYNNEI. The CDR3 has 9 residues. This CDR3 reads CALGDTQYF. The CDR3 nucleotides read TGTGCCCTAGGAGATACGCAGTATTTT.

The J gene is TRBJ2-3, the V gene TRBV18, with 12 bases lining up with TRBD2. Trimming took 2 bases from V and 4 from J; bases not matched to a gene: 7. Germline assignment: CDR1 KGHSH and CDR2 LQKENI. The CDR3 has 17 amino acids. CDR3: CASSPSPTSGSADTQYF. The CDR3 DNA follows: TGTGCCAGCTCACCATCCCCGACTAGCGGGAGTGCAGATACGCAGTATTTT.

Turning to this clone: Distinct nucleotide sequences in the sample also encode this CDR3. This sequence joins TRBV28 and TRBJ2-3, with 8 bases that match TRBD1. The CDR3 covers 15 residues. J was trimmed by 1 base and V by 2 bases; bases with no gene match: 2. Germline CDR1 and CDR2: MDHEN and SYDVKM. CDR3: CASSLQGARTDTQYF. CDR3 DNA sequence: TGTGCCAGCAGTTTACAGGGGGCTCGCACAGATACGCAGTATTTT.

The genes are TRBV6-5 and TRBJ1-4, with TRBD1 matching 9 bases. V trimming: 7 bases; J trimming: 7 bases; junction bases outside the gene matches: 10. CDR1 MNHEY and CDR2 SVGAGI come from the germline V gene. This CDR3 is 15 amino acids long. The CDR3 loop reads CASTGRGTGSEKLFF. As DNA, the CDR3 is TGTGCCAGCACCGGGCGGGGGACAGGGAGTGAAAAACTGTTTTTT.